This T cell receptor (beta chain) was retrieved from a study of vaccination and CD4 T cells after COVID-19. Study-level background: Post-COVID draws followed diagnosis by a median around 97 days (range 35 to 161). Each control culture was treated with a CEFX pool, an HIV-1 Nef pool, or no peptide.

Of note for this clonotype: Its specificity is not known.

This CDR3 spans 18 amino acids. Germline loops: CDR1 MDHEN, CDR2 SYDVKM. V trimming: 4 bases; J trimming: 3 bases; junction bases outside the gene matches: 9. Overall study results and limits: Within the convalescent patients, spike mono-reactivity was found in 304 of 307 vaccine-specific clones.

Oncomine TCR Beta short-read sequencing was applied to DNA from cultured CD4+ T cells. From CD4+ T cells that had been cultured, genomic DNA was extracted. TCRdb reprocessed the PCR reads with MiXCR, giving one entry per CDR3 protein. The sample has 8,500 to 14,000 distinct CDR3 sequences; 29% are singletons. Treatment indicated: roughly 11-day PBMC culture with coronavirus spike peptide pools or control peptides (ViraFEST assay). The chain links TRBV28 to TRBJ2-6; the match to TRBD1 covers 10 bases. Sequencing input: cultured CD4+ T cells from blood. This TCR derives from a human donor with COVID-19. CDR3 loop: CASSSSTGGAIGANVLTF. CDR3 sequence (DNA): TGTGCCAGCAGTTCCTCGACAGGGGGCGCGATTGGGGCCAACGTCCTGACTTTC.